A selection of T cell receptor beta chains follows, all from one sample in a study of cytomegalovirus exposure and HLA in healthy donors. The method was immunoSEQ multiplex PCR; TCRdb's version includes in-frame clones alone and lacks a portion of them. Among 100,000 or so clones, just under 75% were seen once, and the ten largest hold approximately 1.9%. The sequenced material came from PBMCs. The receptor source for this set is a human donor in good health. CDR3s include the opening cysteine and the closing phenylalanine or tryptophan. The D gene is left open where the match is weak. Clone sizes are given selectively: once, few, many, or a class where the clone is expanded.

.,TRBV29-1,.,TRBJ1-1,CSGGGSTEAFF,TGCAGCGGGGGGGGGAGCACTGAAGCTTTCTTT
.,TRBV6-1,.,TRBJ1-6,CASSDPRQVNSPLHF,TGTGCCAGCAGTGACCCCAGACAGGTTAATTCACCCCTCCACTTT
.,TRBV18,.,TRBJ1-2,CASSPSMGHQGYGYTF,TGTGCCAGCTCACCAAGTATGGGACACCAAGGTTATGGCTACACCTTC
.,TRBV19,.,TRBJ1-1,CASILHQGGTEAFF,TGTGCCAGTATCCTGCACCAAGGGGGCACTGAAGCTTTCTTT
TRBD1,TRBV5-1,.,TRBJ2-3,CASARDRPSTDTQYF,TGCGCCAGCGCCAGGGACAGGCCATCCACAGATACGCAGTATTTT
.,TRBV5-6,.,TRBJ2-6,CASSLGQFSGANVLTF,TGTGCCAGCAGCCTAGGACAGTTCTCTGGGGCCAACGTCCTGACTTTC
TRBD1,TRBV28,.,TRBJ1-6,CASRNAGQGLSSPLHF,TGTGCCAGCAGGAACGCCGGACAGGGCCTAAGTTCACCCCTCCACTTT
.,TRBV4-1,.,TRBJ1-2,CASSQEVRGYGYTF,TGCGCCAGCAGCCAAGAGGTCAGGGGATATGGCTACACCTTC
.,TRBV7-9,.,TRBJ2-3,CASSLAPILTVTQYF,TGTGCCAGCAGCTTGGCCCCAATATTAACAGTTACGCAGTATTTT
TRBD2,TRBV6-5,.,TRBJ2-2,CASRSGSRGGELFF,TGTGCCAGCAGGAGCGGGAGTAGGGGCGGGGAGCTGTTTTTT
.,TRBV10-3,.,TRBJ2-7,CAIKPNFAYEQYF,TGTGCCATCAAACCTAATTTTGCCTACGAGCAGTACTTC
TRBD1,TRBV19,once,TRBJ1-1,CASSTDRVRNTEAFF,TGTGCCAGTAGCACCGACAGGGTGCGAAACACTGAAGCTTTCTTT
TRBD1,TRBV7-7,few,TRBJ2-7,CASSLTGGADQQYF,TGTGCTAGCAGCCTTACAGGGGGCGCAGACCAGCAGTACTTC
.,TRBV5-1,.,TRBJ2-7,CASSLPTEYEQYF,TGCGCCAGCAGCCTGCCCACGGAGTACGAGCAGTACTTC
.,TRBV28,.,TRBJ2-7,CASRLNYEQYF,TGTGCCAGCCGACTGAACTACGAGCAGTACTTC
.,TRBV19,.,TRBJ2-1,CASSIDPYNEQFF,TGTGCCAGTAGTATAGATCCTTACAATGAGCAGTTCTTC
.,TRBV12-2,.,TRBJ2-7,CASRLAQRSYEQYF,TGTGCAAGTCGCTTAGCACAAAGATCCTACGAGCAGTACTTC
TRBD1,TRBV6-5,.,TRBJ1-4,CASSKDRGDEKLFF,TGTGCCAGCAGCAAGGACAGGGGCGATGAAAAACTGTTTTTT
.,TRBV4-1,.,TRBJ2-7,CASSQVLRPVRREDYEQYF,TGCGCCAGCAGCCAAGTTCTCCGCCCGGTCCGGCGGGAAGACTACGAGCAGTACTTC
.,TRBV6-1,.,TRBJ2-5,CASSARSTFGQETQYF,TGTGCCAGCAGTGCGAGGAGTACTTTTGGTCAAGAGACCCAGTACTTC
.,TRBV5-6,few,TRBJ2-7,CASSLVGVPYEQYF,TGTGCCAGCAGCTTGGTGGGAGTTCCTTACGAGCAGTACTTC
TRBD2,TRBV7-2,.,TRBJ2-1,CASSLALAGFYNEQFF,TGTGCCAGCAGCTTAGCACTAGCGGGGTTCTACAATGAGCAGTTCTTC
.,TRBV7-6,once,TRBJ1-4,CASSLNRQPNEKLFF,TGTGCCAGCAGCTTAAACAGGCAGCCTAATGAAAAACTGTTTTTT
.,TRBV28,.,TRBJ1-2,CASSLVTGGYTF,TGTGCCAGCAGTTTAGTTACAGGGGGCTACACCTTC
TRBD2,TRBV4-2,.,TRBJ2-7,CASSQGRLGTKAHEQYF,TGTGCCAGCAGCCAAGGGAGGTTGGGGACTAAGGCCCACGAGCAGTACTTC
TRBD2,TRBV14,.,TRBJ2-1,CASSQDRTSGGRYNEQFF,TGTGCCAGCAGCCAAGATAGGACTAGCGGGGGGCGCTACAATGAGCAGTTCTTC
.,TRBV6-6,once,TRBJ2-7,CASSYSGLIYEQYF,TGTGCCAGCAGTTACTCGGGACTTATCTACGAGCAGTACTTC
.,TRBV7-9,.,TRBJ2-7,CASSLDSEQYF,TGTGCCAGCAGCTTAGACAGCGAGCAGTACTTC
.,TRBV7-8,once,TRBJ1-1,CASTGLRNTEAFF,TGTGCCAGCACGGGACTCAGGAACACTGAAGCTTTCTTT
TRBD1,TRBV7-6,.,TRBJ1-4,CASSPKVSGGTNEKLFF,TGTGCCAGCAGCCCCAAAGTTTCAGGGGGGACTAATGAAAAACTGTTTTTT
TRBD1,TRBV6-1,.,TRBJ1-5,CASSVAGGGQPQHF,TGTGCCAGCAGTGTAGCAGGGGGCGGACAGCCCCAGCATTTT
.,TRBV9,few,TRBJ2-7,CASSIGPSYEQYF,TGTGCCAGCAGCATAGGGCCTTCCTACGAGCAGTACTTC
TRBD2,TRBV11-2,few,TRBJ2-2,CASRSNGLAGITGELFF,TGTGCCAGCAGATCAAATGGGCTAGCGGGGATCACCGGGGAGCTGTTTTTT
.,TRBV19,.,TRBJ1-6,CASKARGKSYNSPLHF,TGTGCCAGTAAGGCTAGGGGAAAATCCTATAATTCACCCCTCCACTTT
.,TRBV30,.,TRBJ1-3,CAWTLHYGYGNTTYF,TGTGCCTGGACCCTACACTACGGGTATGGAAACACCACATATTTT
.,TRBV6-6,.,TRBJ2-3,CASSYYRGRSGDTQYF,TGTGCCAGCAGTTACTATCGCGGGCGGAGCGGGGATACGCAGTATTTT
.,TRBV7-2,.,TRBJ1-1,CASTLLRSGTEAFF,TGTGCCAGCACCTTACTCAGAAGCGGCACTGAAGCTTTCTTT
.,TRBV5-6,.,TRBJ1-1,CASSLSGKHTEAFF,TGTGCCAGCAGCTTGTCAGGGAAGCACACTGAAGCTTTCTTT
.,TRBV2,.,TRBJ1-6,CASSAGMVNGSPLHF,TGTGCCAGCAGTGCGGGGATGGTAAACGGTTCACCCCTCCACTTT
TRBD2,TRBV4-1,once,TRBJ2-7,CASSRHSGSFSYEQYF,TGCGCCAGCAGCCGGCATAGCGGGAGTTTCTCCTACGAGCAGTACTTC
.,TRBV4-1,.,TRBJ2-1,CASSPRTGTSSYNEQFF,TGCGCCAGCAGCCCTCGGACTGGCACCAGCTCCTACAATGAGCAGTTCTTC
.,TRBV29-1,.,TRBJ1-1,CSVASPSGAFF,TGCAGCGTTGCCAGTCCCTCAGGCGCTTTCTTT